The source of this TCR beta chain is a study of identical twins. All donors were healthy, and all were Caucasian. In the case of this clonotype: The antigen is not known.

Study-level points and caveats: With monozygotic twins, out-of-frame TCR alpha sharing exceeded what models estimated. In cord blood, abundant beta clonotypes had fewer insertions; memory showed no trend.

After template switching added a universal primer site, the resulting cDNA carried unique molecular identifiers. TCRdb processed the 5' RACE reads anew with MiXCR; each CDR3 protein has one entry. The table lists some 660,000 distinct CDR3 sequences, 8.6% of them singletons, with approximately 0.89% in the top ten. Germline V CDR1 and CDR2: SNHLY, FYNNEI. Trimming stripped 3 bases from V and 0 bases from J, with 15 bases between. The CDR3 contains 16 residues. These data were also reused for a study on yellow fever vaccine responses in identical twins.

The J gene is TRBJ2-7, the V gene TRBV2, with D perhaps TRBD2 (5 bases). Input material: PBMCs. The sequence was obtained from a woman younger than 35 in good health. The CDR3: CASSEVGLAPSYEQYF. CDR3 sequence (DNA): TGTGCCAGCAGTGAGGTTGGGCTAGCTCCCTCCTACGAGCAGTACTTC.